This T cell receptor (beta chain) was sequenced for a study of cytomegalovirus exposure and HLA in healthy donors. General study results and limits: Researchers catalogued under 200 TCR beta chains as cytomegalovirus-associated. The TCR clusters that emerged in the first cohort tended, a later analysis found, to co-occur in the roughly 120 validation repertoires.

Germline CDR1 is MDHEN and CDR2 is SYDVKM. The CDR3 loop spans 14 amino acids. V was pared by 3 bases and J by 0 bases, with 0 bases of the junction left unmatched. A word on this clone: Its specificity is not known.

Generated by immunoSEQ multiplex PCR, the TCRdb table keeps only in-frame clones and is missing some. The sample yields 180,000 or so clones, about 89% seen once. The sequence was collected from a man between 18 and 29 years old in good health and CMV-seropositive. The rearrangement joins TRBV28 to TRBJ2-3, with 7 bases aligning to TRBD2. The sequencing input was PBMCs. CDR3 sequence: CASSFSGSTDTQYF. The CDR3 DNA is TGTGCCAGCAGTTTTAGCGGGAGCACAGATACGCAGTATTTT. The full variable domain, in which reference TRBV28 and TRBJ2-3 provide the parts outside the CDR3, is DVKVTQSSRYLVKRTGEKVFLECVQDMDHENMFWYRQDPGLGLRLIYFSYDVKMKEKGDIPEGYSVSREKKERFSLILESASTNQTSMYLCASSFSGSTDTQYFGPGTRLTVL.